This T cell receptor beta chain was found in a study of cytomegalovirus exposure and HLA in healthy donors. V lost 10 bases to trimming and J lost 4 bases; unmatched junction nucleotides: 10. The CDR3 runs to 14 residues. Germline CDR1 is MDHEN and CDR2 is SYDVKM. Study conclusions and caveats: Sequencing likely caused a cluster of highly shared sequence variants.

This clone was counted between two and nine times. Its antigen is not identified. Vbeta (60) and Jbeta (13) primers were used in the PCR. This table comes from immunoSEQ multiplex PCR, and its TCRdb copy is limited to in-frame clones, with some not included. This table holds roughly 130,000 clones, over 60% found once. This TCR derives from a man aged 18 to 35 in good health and CMV-seronegative. The rearrangement links TRBV28 to TRBJ1-2, with TRBD1 matching 9 bases. Sequencing was carried out using PBMCs. DNA for the CDR3: TGTGCCACAACCTCGGGACAGGGCGGCTATGGCTACACCTTC. Protein: CATTSGQGGYGYTF.